This TCR beta chain was observed in a study of monozygotic twins with inflammatory bowel disease (dated by TCRdb to about 2019). Looking at the study overall: The full study comprised 28 monozygotic twin pairs: nine German pairs (four IBD-concordant, five IBD-discordant) and 19 IBD-discordant Danish pairs. Disease-associated traits were sought mainly through comparisons between IBD patients and their genetically identical healthy co-twins within discordant pairs. Each individual had, on average, about 151 000 unique TCRalpha sequences and 181 000 unique TCRbeta sequences available for analysis.

From each donor, an approximately 2.5 ml peripheral blood sample was collected into PAXgene tubes and kept at -80 degrees C. Total RNA was isolated from whole blood with the PAXgene blood miRNA kit on an automated QIAcube, without T cell sorting. Deep TCRalpha and TCRbeta repertoire profiling with unique molecular barcoding was performed on peripheral blood of monozygotic twin pairs concordant or discordant for inflammatory bowel disease. For every twin pair, smoking habits were documented, and each individual was categorised as a current, former or never smoker. Overall study outcomes, separate from this receptor: No difference in repertoire similarity was observed between concordant and discordant twins, possibly owing to limited statistical power. IBD patients had lower TCRbeta repertoire diversity, measured by the inverse Simpson index, than their healthy co-twins. The results gave no support for a single strong signal or clonotype linked to IBD. Background noise and inter-individual variability may have been introduced into the repertoires by the differing immunosuppressive treatments among patients. The analysis was unable to tell apart different T cell subtypes. IBD patients shared fewer clonotypes with other individuals than healthy twins did, most markedly in patients showing signs of disease activity.

As for this clonotype: The clone's antigen remains unknown.

The CDR3 has 14 amino acids, counting the end cysteine and phenylalanine. The protein alone is recorded here. Taken from the germline V gene, the CDR1 and CDR2 loops are SGHTA and FQGNSA. Libraries were constructed by 5' RACE. For each TCR library, 3,500 to 4,000 ng of total RNA was used. For each sample, cDNA was synthesized in eight separate reactions using SMARTScribe reverse transcriptase. During cDNA synthesis, unique molecular identifiers containing a 6-nucleotide sample barcode were introduced by template switching. TCRalpha and TCRbeta cDNA was amplified in two nested PCRs of around 15 and 9 cycles, and bead purification was carried out after each PCR. Before amplification, the cDNA was treated with uracil DNA-glycosylase and purified using the QIAquick PCR purification kit. The second PCR was the step at which Illumina TruSeq-compatible adapters and sample-specific barcodes were added. Library quality and concentration were assessed using TapeStation and Qubit, and approximately 5 ng of each library was pooled. The pooled libraries were sequenced with 2 x 100 bp reads and custom sequencing primers on an Illumina HiSeq2500 single-index Rapid Run. Per the source publication's procedure: UMI-based consensus assembly with MiGEC version 1.2.6 was used to correct PCR and sequencing errors. MiXCR version 2.1.1 was used for V(D)J alignment, clonotype assembly and CDR3 extraction. To normalise gene usage, clonotype sharing and MAIT/NKT TCR abundance, the analysis used the top 1000, 10 000 and 20 000 clonotypes per sample. Diversity was computed as the inverse Simpson index with the vegan R package after downsampling to 27 000 UMIs. Paired Mann-Whitney U tests on discordant twin pairs were used, with Benjamini-Hochberg multiple-testing correction. TCRdb reprocessed the reads into one record per CDR3 protein sequence, lacking DNA. Here the V and J calls rest on TCRdb's processing, not on the authors' analysis. The sample's clone listing holds about 330,000 distinct CDR3 sequences. The top ten clonotypes cover around 2% of the sample.

The V and J segments used are TRBV7-2 and TRBJ2-1. Sequenced sample: blood. This receptor was identified in a human donor with ulcerative colitis or Crohn's disease, or a healthy co-twin of an affected twin (not recorded which). The CDR3 protein sequence reads: CASSLGSAYNEQFF.